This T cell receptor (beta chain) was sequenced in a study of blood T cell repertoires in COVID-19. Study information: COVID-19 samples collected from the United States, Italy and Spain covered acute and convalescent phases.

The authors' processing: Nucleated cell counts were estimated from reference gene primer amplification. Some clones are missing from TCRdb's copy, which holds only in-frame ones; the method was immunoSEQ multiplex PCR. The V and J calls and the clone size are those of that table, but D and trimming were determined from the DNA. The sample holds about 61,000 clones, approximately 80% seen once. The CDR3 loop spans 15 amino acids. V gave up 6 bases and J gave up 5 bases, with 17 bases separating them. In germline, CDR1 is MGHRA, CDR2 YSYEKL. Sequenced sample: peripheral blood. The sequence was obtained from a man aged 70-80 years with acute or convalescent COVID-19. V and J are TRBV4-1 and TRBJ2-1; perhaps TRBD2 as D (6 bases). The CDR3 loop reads CASSPGQWRDNEQFF. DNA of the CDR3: TGCGCCAGCAGTCCGGGGCAATGGAGGGACAATGAGCAGTTCTTC.